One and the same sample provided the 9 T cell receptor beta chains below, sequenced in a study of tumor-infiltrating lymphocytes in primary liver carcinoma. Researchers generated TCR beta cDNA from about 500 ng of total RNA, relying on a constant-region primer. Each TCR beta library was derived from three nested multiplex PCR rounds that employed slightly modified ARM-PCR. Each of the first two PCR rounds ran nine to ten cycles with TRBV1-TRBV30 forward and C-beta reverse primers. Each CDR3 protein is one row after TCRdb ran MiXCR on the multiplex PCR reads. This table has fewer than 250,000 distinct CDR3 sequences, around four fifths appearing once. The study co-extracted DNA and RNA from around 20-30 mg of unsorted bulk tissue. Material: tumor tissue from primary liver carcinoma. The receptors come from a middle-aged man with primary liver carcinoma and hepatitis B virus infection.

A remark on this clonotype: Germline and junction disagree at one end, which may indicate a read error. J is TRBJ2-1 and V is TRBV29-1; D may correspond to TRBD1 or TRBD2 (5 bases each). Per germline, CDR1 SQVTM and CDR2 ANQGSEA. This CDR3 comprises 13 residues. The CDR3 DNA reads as TGCAGGGTTGATAAGGGACCGCCCAATGAACAGTTCTTC. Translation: CRVDKGPPNEQFF.

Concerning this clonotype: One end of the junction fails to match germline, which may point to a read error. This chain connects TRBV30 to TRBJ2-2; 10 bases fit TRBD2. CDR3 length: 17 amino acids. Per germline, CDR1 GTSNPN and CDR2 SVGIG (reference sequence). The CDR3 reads CAWISSGRPINTGELFF. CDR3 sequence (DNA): TGTGCCTGGATTAGTAGCGGGAGGCCGATAAACACCGGGGAGCTGTTCTTT.

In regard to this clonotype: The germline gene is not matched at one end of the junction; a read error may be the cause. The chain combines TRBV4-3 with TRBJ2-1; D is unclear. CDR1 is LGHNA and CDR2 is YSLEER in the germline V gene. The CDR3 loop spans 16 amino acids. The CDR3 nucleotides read TGCGCTAGCAGCCAAGATAGAGACACCCTATACAATGATCAGTTCTTC. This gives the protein CASSQDRDTLYNDQFF.

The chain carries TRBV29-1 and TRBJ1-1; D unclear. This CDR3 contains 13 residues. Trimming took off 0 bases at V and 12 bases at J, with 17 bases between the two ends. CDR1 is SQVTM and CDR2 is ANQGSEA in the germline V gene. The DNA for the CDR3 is TGCAGCGTTGAAGAACTGGGGTTCGGTGATACTTTCTTT. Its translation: CSVEELGFGDTFF. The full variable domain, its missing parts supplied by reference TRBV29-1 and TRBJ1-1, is SAVISQKPSRDICQRGTSLTIQCQVDSQVTMMFWYRQQPGQSLTLIATANQGSEATYESGFVIDKFPISRPNLTFSTLTVSNMSPEDSSIYLCSVEELGFGDTFFGQGTRLTVV.

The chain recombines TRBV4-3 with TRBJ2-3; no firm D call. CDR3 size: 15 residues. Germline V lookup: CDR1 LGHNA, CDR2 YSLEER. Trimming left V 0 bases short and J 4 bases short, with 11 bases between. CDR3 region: CASSQELNTPDTQYF. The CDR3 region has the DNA TGCGCCAGCAGCCAAGAATTAAACACGCCAGATACGCAGTATTTT.

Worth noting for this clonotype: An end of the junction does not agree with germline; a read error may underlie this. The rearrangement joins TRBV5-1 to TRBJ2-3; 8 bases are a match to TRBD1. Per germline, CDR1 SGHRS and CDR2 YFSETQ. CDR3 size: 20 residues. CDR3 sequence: CASRLSGGCPALPSTNTQYF. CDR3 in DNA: TGCGCCAGCAGACTTTCAGGGGGCTGCCCTGCGCTGCCTAGCACAAATACGCAGTATTTT.

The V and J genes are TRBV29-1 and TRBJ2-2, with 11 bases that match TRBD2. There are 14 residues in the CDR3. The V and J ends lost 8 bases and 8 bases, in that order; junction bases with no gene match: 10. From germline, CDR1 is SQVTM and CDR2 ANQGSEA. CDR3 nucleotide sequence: TGCAGCACCTCGGGACTAGCGGAACTTGGGGAGCTGTTTTTT. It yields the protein CSTSGLAELGELFF.

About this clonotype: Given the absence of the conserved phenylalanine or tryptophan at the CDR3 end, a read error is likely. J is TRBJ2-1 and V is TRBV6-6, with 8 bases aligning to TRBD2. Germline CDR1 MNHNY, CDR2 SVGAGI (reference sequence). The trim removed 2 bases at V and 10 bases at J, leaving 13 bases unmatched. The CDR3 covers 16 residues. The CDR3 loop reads CASSYQGGGPGNEQFS. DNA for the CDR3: TGTGCCAGCAGTTACCAGGGCGGGGGGCCCGGCAACGAGCAGTTCTCC.

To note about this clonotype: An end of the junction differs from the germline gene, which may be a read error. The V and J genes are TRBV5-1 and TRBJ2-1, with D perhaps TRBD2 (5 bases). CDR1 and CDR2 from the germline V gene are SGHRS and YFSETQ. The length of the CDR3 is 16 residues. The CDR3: CASSLEAASSYNELFF. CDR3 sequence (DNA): TGCGCCAGCAGCTTGGAAGCGGCTAGCTCCTACAATGAGCTGTTCTTC.